The 2 T cell receptor beta chains listed next were all sequenced from one sample in a study of blood T cell repertoires in COVID-19. Clones were read by immunoSEQ multiplex PCR, and TCRdb kept only the in-frame ones, dropping some. The sample carries about 60,000 clones, about 80% recorded once. Material for sequencing was peripheral blood. These TCRs come from an elderly woman with acute or convalescent COVID-19.

The chain employs TRBV18 and TRBJ2-7; possibly TRBD2 for D (6 bases). The CDR3 runs to 14 residues. V lost 4 bases to trimming and J lost 5 bases, with 15 bases between them. Germline V gives CDR1 KGHSH, CDR2 LQKENI. CDR3 loop: CASSQTAGFDEQYF. In DNA, the CDR3 is TGTGCCAGCTCACAGACCGCGGGGTTCGACGAGCAGTACTTC.

The chain joins TRBV5-1 to TRBJ2-7; 7 bases line up with TRBD1. The CDR3 spans 15 residues. V lost 0 bases to trimming and J lost 3 bases; unmatched junction nucleotides: 6. Germline V CDR1 and CDR2: SGHRS, YFSETQ. The CDR3 reads CASSLVATGSYEQYF. CDR3 DNA sequence: TGCGCCAGCAGCTTGGTTGCGACAGGGAGCTACGAGCAGTACTTC.